The entry below describes one T cell receptor (beta chain). The target antigen is unknown. The source of the sample is a study of beta chain features in type 1 diabetes. Findings and limits, study-wide: Researchers report that Type 1 diabetes patients had moderately but significantly shorter TCRB CDR3s across all four CD4+ subsets. Patients and controls would be equally affected if PCR favored shorter templates. Fewer junction insertions and more nucleotide deletions appeared in type 1 diabetes patients.

CDR1 and CDR2 (germline): LNHDA, SQIVND (reference sequence). The V end was cut by 5 bases, the J end by 2 bases, with 7 bases between. The CDR3 consists of 13 residues. Every isolated RNA sample was fully reverse transcribed, so sequencing captured expressed TCRB transcripts. The table came from immunoSEQ multiplex PCR; TCRdb's copy has only in-frame clones and leaves some out. Among 310,000 or so clones listed, approximately 15% were seen once. Sorting gave populations that all exceeded 95% purity. This sequence joins TRBV19 and TRBJ1-5; D is unclear. The clonotype comes from a young man with type 1 diabetes. The sequenced sample was naive CD4+ T cells from blood. The CDR3 nucleotides are TGTGCCAGTAGTCAGCAGGGCAATCAGCCCCAGCATTTT. It specifies CASSQQGNQPQHF.